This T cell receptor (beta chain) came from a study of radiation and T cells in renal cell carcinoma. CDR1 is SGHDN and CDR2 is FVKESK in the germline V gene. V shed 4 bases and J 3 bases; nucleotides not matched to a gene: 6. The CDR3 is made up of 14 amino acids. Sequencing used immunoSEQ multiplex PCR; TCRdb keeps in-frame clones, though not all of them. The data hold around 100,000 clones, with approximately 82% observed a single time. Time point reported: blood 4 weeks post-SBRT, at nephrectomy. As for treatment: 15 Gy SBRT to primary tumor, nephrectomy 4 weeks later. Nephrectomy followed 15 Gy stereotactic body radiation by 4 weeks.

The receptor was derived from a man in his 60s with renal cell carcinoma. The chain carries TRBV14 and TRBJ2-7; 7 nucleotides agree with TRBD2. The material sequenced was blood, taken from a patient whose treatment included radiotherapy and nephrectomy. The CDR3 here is CASSRLASSYEQYF. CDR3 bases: TGTGCCAGCAGCCGACTAGCTTCGAGCTACGAGCAGTACTTC.